The 10 T cell receptor beta chains below were found in one sample sequenced in a study of T cell responses to AZD1222 COVID-19 vaccine. Only in-frame clones appear in the TCRdb table, and some are missing; sequencing was by immunoSEQ multiplex PCR. The data show 180,000 or so clones, with about 88% seen just once and around 26% held by the top ten. The sample here was peripheral blood, taken 28 days after the second AZD1222 dose. Source of these receptors: an adult who received the AZD1222 COVID-19 vaccine.

This chain uses TRBV6-6 with TRBJ1-2; D is perhaps TRBD1 (5 bases). Germline CDR1 and CDR2: MNHNY and SVGAGI (reference sequence). The CDR3 totals 13 residues. With 5 bases removed from V and 8 bases from J, the gap between germline ends came to 15 bases. This chain's CDR3 is CASSETPEGGYTF. Here the CDR3 DNA reads TGTGCCAGCAGTGAGACACCTGAGGGGGGCTACACCTTC.

The chain employs TRBV9 and TRBJ2-5; D remains ambiguous. The CDR3 is 14 residues long. V lost 4 bases, J lost 5 bases, and 15 bases lay in between. Germline values: CDR1 SGDLS, CDR2 YYNGEE. In DNA, the CDR3 is TGTGCCAGCAGCCCTCTTGGACCGAGGGAGACCCAGTACTTC. It translates to CASSPLGPRETQYF.

The chain links TRBV30 to TRBJ2-6; maybe TRBD2 (7 bases). Germline V gene lookup returns CDR1 GTSNPN and CDR2 SVGIG (reference sequence). The CDR3 loop spans 16 amino acids. Deletions cut 8 bases from V and 2 bases from J, with 19 bases between. In nucleotides, the CDR3 is TGTGCCGGGGGGGCCACCTCGACGGCTGGGGCCAACGTCCTGACTTTC. It is translated as CAGGATSTAGANVLTF.

The J gene is TRBJ1-6, the V gene TRBV10-3; the D gene is possibly TRBD1 (6 bases). Germline V gene data show CDR1 as ENHRY and CDR2 as SYGVKD. The V end lost 5 bases, the J end lost 7 bases, and 15 bases lay between the germline ends. The CDR3 extends over 15 amino acids. CDR3 in DNA: TGTGCCATCAGTTCAGGGGCAGGTGGGAATTCACCCCTCCACTTT. Translating it yields CAISSGAGGNSPLHF.

The rearrangement uses TRBV29-1 and TRBJ2-2, with 7 positions matching TRBD1. The CDR3 consists of 14 residues. Looked up from germline, CDR1 is SQVTM and CDR2 is ANQGSEA. Trimming at V came to 8 bases and at J to 3 bases, leaving 9 bases not matched to a gene. The chain's CDR3 is CSSSDRRDTGELFF. CDR3 nucleotide sequence: TGCAGCTCATCGGACAGGAGAGACACCGGGGAGCTGTTTTTT.

The V call is TRBV7-3, the J call TRBJ1-6, with D possibly TRBD1 on 6 matching bases. The V end was cut by 6 bases, the J end by 9 bases, with 15 bases between. The length of the CDR3 is 14 residues. From germline, CDR1 is SGHTA and CDR2 FQGTGA. In DNA, the CDR3 is TGTGCCAGCAGAGCTACAGGGAGCACTTCACCCCTCCACTTT. Translating it yields CASRATGSTSPLHF.

The CDR3 protein is CSVQGPTVYEQYF. CDR3 DNA sequence: TGCAGCGTACAGGGTCCGACGGTCTACGAGCAGTACTTC. This chain links TRBV29-1 with TRBJ2-7, with D possibly matching TRBD1 (6 bases). Trimming left V 6 bases short and J 3 bases short, with 15 bases between. The CDR3 covers 13 residues. Germline CDR1 SQVTM, CDR2 ANQGSEA.

This clone has only one observation. The chain is built from TRBV5-1 and TRBJ2-7; TRBD1 matches at 10 bases. After removal of 4 bases from V and 6 bases from J, the junction contained 13 bases not matched to a gene. The CDR3 sequence is 16 residues long. Germline V gene sequence: CDR1 SGHRS, CDR2 YFSETQ. CDR3 bases: TGCGCCAGCAGCGCTACCTTGGGGACAGGGGTCCGCGAGCAGTACTTC. Amino acid sequence: CASSATLGTGVREQYF.

This clone appeared a single time. V usage is TRBV28 and J usage is TRBJ1-5, with 8 positions matching TRBD1. The CDR3 is 14 amino acids. Unmatched junction bases numbered 6, after V lost 5 bases and J lost 6 bases. The germline gives CDR1 MDHEN, CDR2 SYDVKM. This chain's CDR3 is CASSLDRGSQPQHF. For the CDR3, the DNA is TGTGCCAGCAGTCTCGACAGGGGAAGTCAGCCCCAGCATTTT.

The chain recombines TRBV10-3 with TRBJ2-7; TRBD2 matches at 7 bases. The CDR3 sequence is 15 residues long. From germline, CDR1 is ENHRY and CDR2 SYGVKD. Trimming at V came to 4 bases and at J to 0 bases, leaving 6 bases not matched to a gene. For the CDR3, the DNA is TGTGCCATCAGTGCGGGGGGAGGCAGCTCCTACGAGCAGTACTTC. It specifies CAISAGGGSSYEQYF.